This entry lists 18 T cell receptor beta chains sequenced from one sample in a study of blood T cell repertoires in COVID-19. Sequencing was performed with immunoSEQ multiplex PCR; in TCRdb, only in-frame clones are kept and a portion is missing. The sample holds some 190,000 clones, 80% seen once. The source material was PBMCs or T cells enriched from blood (not recorded which). These receptors were obtained from a man aged 60-69 years who had been exposed to COVID-19.

This sequence joins TRBV6-5 and TRBJ2-1; tentative D call: TRBD1 (6 bases). Trimming left V 6 bases short and J 8 bases short, with 17 bases between. CDR1 and CDR2 from the germline V gene are MNHEY and SVGAGI. This CDR3 region has 14 residues. The CDR3 DNA sequence: TGTGCCAGCAGGATGACAGGATACCGGGATGAGCAGTTCTTC. It yields the protein CASRMTGYRDEQFF.

This clone occurred a few times. The V and J genes are TRBV7-9 and TRBJ2-7, with 9 nucleotides matching TRBD1. The ends lost 5 bases at V and 2 bases at J; junction bases unmatched: 7. Germline assignment: CDR1 SEHNR and CDR2 FQNEAQ (reference sequence). The CDR3 loop spans 15 amino acids. CDR3 coding DNA: TGTGCCAGCAGCCGAGGACAGGGGAAGGCCTACGAGCAGTACTTC. It specifies CASSRGQGKAYEQYF.

This clone was observed a single time. J is TRBJ2-7 and V is TRBV7-8, with 11 bases fitting TRBD2. The germline CDR1 and CDR2 sequences are SGHVS and FQNEAQ. After removal of 0 bases from V and 6 bases from J, the junction contained 4 bases not matched to a gene. The CDR3 extends over 15 amino acids. The CDR3 DNA follows: TGTGCCAGCAGCTTAGCGACTAGCGGGATACCCGAGCAGTACTTC. Its protein is CASSLATSGIPEQYF.

The chain couples TRBV28 to TRBJ1-2; 10 bases line up with TRBD1. V was pared by 7 bases and J by 4 bases, with 6 bases of the junction left unmatched. The CDR3 runs 14 residues. Germline V gene sequence: CDR1 MDHEN, CDR2 SYDVKM. CDR3 sequence reads: CASNRDRGSYGYTF. The CDR3 nucleotides are TGTGCCAGCAACCGGGACAGGGGATCCTATGGCTACACCTTC.

This clone appeared a few times. CDR3 region: CASSLGQDSVKGYTF. DNA for the CDR3: TGTGCCAGCAGCTTGGGACAGGACTCAGTTAAGGGCTACACCTTC. The V and J genes are TRBV13 and TRBJ1-2; TRBD1 agrees at 8 bases. Germline trimming cut 3 bases from V and 8 bases from J; bases unmatched to any gene: 11. Germline values: CDR1 PRHDT, CDR2 FYEKMQ (reference sequence). The CDR3 runs to 15 residues.

The V and J genes are TRBV27 and TRBJ2-5; 7 nucleotides align to TRBD1. V gave up 4 bases and J gave up 0 bases; unmatched junction bases: 2. The germline V gene encodes CDR1 MNHEY and CDR2 SMNVEV (reference sequence). CDR3 size: 14 residues. In DNA form, the CDR3 reads TGTGCCAGCAGTTCGACAGGGTACCAAGAGACCCAGTACTTC. This codes for CASSSTGYQETQYF.

The rearrangement joins TRBV27 to TRBJ2-7; 10 bases match TRBD2. V lost 5 bases to trimming and J lost 2 bases; unmatched junction nucleotides: 9. CDR1 is MNHEY and CDR2 is SMNVEV in the germline V gene (reference sequence). The CDR3 has 16 residues. The CDR3 DNA reads as TGTGCCAGCAGTCGACTAGCGGGCTCGAGACCCTACGAGCAGTACTTC. Translated: CASSRLAGSRPYEQYF.

The chain employs TRBV5-6 and TRBJ1-1; 7 bases agree with TRBD1. From germline, CDR1 is SGHDT and CDR2 YYEEEE. CDR3 size: 16 residues. After removal of 3 bases from V and 1 base from J, the junction contained 9 bases not matched to a gene. CDR3 sequence reads: CASSSGSGQENTEAFF. The CDR3 bases are TGTGCCAGCAGCTCTGGGTCCGGACAGGAGAACACTGAAGCTTTCTTT. Complete variable domain (other parts from reference TRBV5-6 and TRBJ1-1): DAGVTQSPTHLIKTRGQQVTLRCSPKSGHDTVSWYQQALGQGPQFIFQYYEEEERQRGNFPDRFSGHQFPNYSSELNVNALLLGDSALYLCASSSGSGQENTEAFFGQGTRLTVV.

This chain links TRBV6-5 with TRBJ2-3; maybe TRBD1 (5 bases). Trimming stripped 7 bases from V and 9 bases from J, with 11 bases between. Looked up from germline, CDR1 is MNHEY and CDR2 is SVGAGI. The CDR3 extends over 11 amino acids. CDR3 nucleotides: TGTGCCAGCACGTCAAGGGGCACGCAGTATTTT. Its protein product is CASTSRGTQYF.

The CDR3 protein is CASSTGTSGRNTGELFF. The DNA of the CDR3 is TGTGCCAGCAGTACCGGGACTAGCGGGAGGAACACCGGGGAGCTGTTTTTT. The chain links TRBV2 to TRBJ2-2; the match to TRBD2 covers 14 bases. V dropped 5 bases and J dropped 1; count of bases not matched to a gene: 3. CDR1 is SNHLY, CDR2 FYNNEI, per germline. This CDR3 contains 17 residues.

The chain is built from TRBV29-1 and TRBJ1-6; the match to TRBD1 covers 7 bases. The length of the CDR3 is 13 residues. In germline, CDR1 is SQVTM, CDR2 ANQGSEA. The V segment lost 4 bases and the J segment 7 bases; nucleotides outside the gene matches: 4. This CDR3 is CSVVTGVNSPLHF. The CDR3 DNA reads TGCAGCGTTGTTACAGGGGTGAATTCACCCCTCCACTTT.

The chain is built from TRBV3-1 (or the pseudogene TRBV3-2) and TRBJ1-1; a weak D match, TRBD1 (6 bases). The ends were cut back, 1 base at V and 5 bases at J, with 11 bases in the middle. The CDR3 runs to 14 residues. Germline CDR1 is LGHDT and CDR2 is YNNKEL (reference sequence). The CDR3 reads CASSQGHRGTEAFF. For the CDR3, the DNA is TGTGCCAGCAGCCAAGGGCATAGGGGGACTGAAGCTTTCTTT.

The chain couples TRBV28 to TRBJ1-2, with D unresolved. From germline, CDR1 is MDHEN and CDR2 SYDVKM. Trimming left V 11 bases short and J 6 bases short, with 13 bases between. The CDR3 covers 11 residues. CDR3 nucleotides: TGTGCCGCCGCGGCGATGGATGGCTACACCTTC. Residues: CAAAAMDGYTF.

The chain employs TRBV18 and TRBJ2-7; D remains unclear. V was shortened by 0 bases and J by 0 bases, with 3 bases between the two germline ends. The CDR3 is made up of 13 amino acids. Germline V gives CDR1 KGHSH, CDR2 LQKENI. In nucleotides, the CDR3 is TGTGCCAGCTCACCACCTAGCTCCTACGAGCAGTACTTC. Translation: CASSPPSSYEQYF.

The J gene is TRBJ2-6, the V gene TRBV6-5, with D tentatively TRBD2 (6 bases). This CDR3 has 15 amino acids. Trimming stripped 0 bases from V and 4 bases from J, with 7 bases between. Germline V gene sequence: CDR1 MNHEY, CDR2 SVGAGI. CDR3 DNA: TGTGCCAGCAGTTACTCGGGGAGGGGGGCCAACGTCCTGACTTTC. Translated: CASSYSGRGANVLTF.

This chain uses TRBV9 with TRBJ2-5; TRBD1 matches at 8 bases. Germline V gene data show CDR1 as SGDLS and CDR2 as YYNGEE. V lost 3 bases to trimming and J lost 5 bases; unmatched junction nucleotides: 9. This CDR3 has 15 amino acids. This CDR3 is CASSDHGQGMETQYF. Here the CDR3 DNA reads TGTGCCAGCAGCGACCATGGACAGGGAATGGAGACCCAGTACTTC.

The V call is TRBV5-6, the J call TRBJ1-2, with TRBD1 matching 11 bases. After removal of 3 bases from V and 7 bases from J, the junction contained 8 bases not matched to a gene. Germline-derived CDR1 and CDR2 are SGHDT and YYEEEE. This CDR3 is 15 amino acids long. The CDR3 DNA is TGTGCCAGCAGCTGGACAGGGGGCGTGGTGGCTGGCTACACCTTC. This translates into CASSWTGGVVAGYTF. The full variable domain, its missing parts supplied by reference TRBV5-6 and TRBJ1-2, is DAGVTQSPTHLIKTRGQQVTLRCSPKSGHDTVSWYQQALGQGPQFIFQYYEEEERQRGNFPDRFSGHQFPNYSSELNVNALLLGDSALYLCASSWTGGVVAGYTFGSGTRLTVV.

The rearrangement joins TRBV4-3 to TRBJ1-2, with 7 bases identical to TRBD1. The CDR3 is 16 residues long. Germline V gene lookup returns CDR1 LGHNA and CDR2 YSLEER. The J segment lost 2 bases and the V segment lost 0 bases, leaving 6 bases of the junction unmatched. CDR3 sequence reads: CASSQDTGASNYGYTF. CDR3 sequence (DNA): TGCGCCAGCAGCCAAGACACAGGGGCCTCAAACTATGGCTACACCTTC.